The clone carrying this TCR beta chain was detected many times. What it binds is not known. The source of the sample is a study of tumor-infiltrating lymphocytes in primary liver carcinoma. Whole-study context: Tumors were staged T1-T3 N0M0 and measured roughly 4.2 to 10 cm across. Study-wide results and caveats: Researchers found tumor-adjacent and tumor-blood pairs overlapped less than tumor region pairs.

The CDR3 spans 13 residues. The germline V gene has CDR1 MNHNY and CDR2 SVGAGI (reference sequence). Trimming pared 3 bases from V and 5 bases from J, leaving 10 bases between. Researchers generated TCR beta cDNA from about 0.5 ug of total RNA, relying on a constant-region primer. Three nested multiplex PCR rounds of slightly modified ARM-PCR generated TCR beta libraries. For around 9 cycles apiece, the opening two PCR rounds ran with TRBV1-TRBV30 forward primers and a C-beta reverse primer. TCRdb called the multiplex PCR reads again in MiXCR, with one record for every CDR3 protein. There are nearly 200,000 distinct CDR3 sequences in the sample; 65% occur only once, and 7% to 8.5% lies in the top ten. Blood RNA was derived from unsorted whole blood, and germline DNA was extracted too.

Sequencing used peripheral blood. This chain links TRBV6-6 with TRBJ1-1, with unresolved D. The sequence was collected from a woman aged 55-69 years with primary liver carcinoma and hepatitis B virus infection. CDR3 region: CASSYSLGTEAFF. The CDR3 DNA reads TGTGCCAGCAGTTATTCCCTGGGGACTGAAGCTTTCTTT.